This is a list of T cell receptor beta chains from one sample in a study of beta chain features in type 1 diabetes. Libraries were prepared by immunoSEQ multiplex PCR; TCRdb keeps only in-frame clonotypes and omits some of them. The sample lists hundreds of thousands of clones; 10% to 15% were seen once. Sequenced material: naive CD4+ T cells from blood. These receptors originate from a man aged 18 to 29 in good health. CDR3s include the opening cysteine and the closing phenylalanine or tryptophan. The order of the fields is CDR3 length, J gene, clone size, D gene, V gene, CDR3 protein, CDR3 DNA. The D gene is left open where the match is weak. Only part of the rows carry a size: once, few, many, or a class if the clone is expanded.

16 | TRBJ2-7 | few | NA | TRBV7-9 | CASSPRGLAVRYEQYF | TGTGCCAGCAGCCCCAGGGGGCTAGCGGTACGGTACGAGCAGTACTTC
14 | TRBJ2-3 | few | NA | TRBV9 | CASSVALALDTQYF | TGTGCCAGCAGCGTAGCCCTAGCTTTGGATACGCAGTATTTT
15 | TRBJ2-1 | few | TRBD2 | TRBV18 | CASSPSVSGNNEQFF | TGTGCCAGCTCACCATCGGTTAGCGGGAACAATGAGCAGTTCTTC
15 | TRBJ2-5 | few | NA | TRBV5-1 | CASSVGTQGGRTQYF | TGCGCCAGCAGCGTGGGGACACAGGGTGGTAGGACCCAGTACTTC
15 | TRBJ1-2 | NA | NA | TRBV30 | CAWSRKRASVYGYTF | TGTGCCTGGAGTAGGAAGAGGGCTTCGGTCTATGGCTACACCTTC
14 | TRBJ2-2 | few | NA | TRBV7-3 | CASSLLAATGELFF | TGTGCCAGCAGTTTACTAGCAGCCACCGGGGAGCTGTTTTTT
17 | TRBJ2-1 | few | NA | TRBV15 | CATSRDPRRSSYNEQFF | TGTGCCACCAGCAGAGATCCGCGCCGGAGCTCCTACAATGAGCAGTTCTTC
14 | TRBJ2-7 | few | TRBD1 | TRBV7-2 | CASSLGPTGDEQYF | TGTGCCAGCAGCTTAGGACCCACAGGGGACGAGCAGTACTTC
14 | TRBJ2-7 | few | TRBD2 | TRBV7-9 | CASIKNIAGGEQYF | TGTGCCAGCATCAAAAACATAGCGGGGGGCGAGCAGTACTTC
15 | TRBJ2-2 | NA | TRBD1 | TRBV4-3 | CASSSHRGNTGELFF | TGCGCCAGCAGCTCACACAGGGGAAACACCGGGGAGCTGTTTTTT
14 | TRBJ2-7 | NA | NA | TRBV5-6 | CASSPADREYEQYF | TGTGCCAGCAGCCCGGCGGACAGAGAATACGAGCAGTACTTC
20 | TRBJ1-6 | few | NA | TRBV7-2 | CASSLAPTYVWSTGDSPLHF | TGTGCCAGCAGCTTAGCCCCTACGTACGTCTGGTCGACAGGAGATTCACCCCTCCACTTT
12 | TRBJ2-3 | few | NA | TRBV5-1 | CASSEDTPAEYF | TGCGCCAGCAGCGAGGACACTCCCGCGGAGTATTTT
15 | TRBJ1-2 | NA | TRBD1 | TRBV11-2 | CASSLDGQGDYGYTF | TGTGCCAGCAGCTTAGATGGACAGGGAGACTATGGCTACACCTTC
15 | TRBJ2-3 | NA | NA | TRBV5-4 | CASSLARVGHDTQYF | TGTGCCAGCAGCTTGGCCAGGGTCGGGCATGATACGCAGTATTTT
11 | TRBJ1-1 | few | TRBD1 | TRBV19 | CASMGQAEAFF | TGTGCCAGTATGGGACAGGCAGAAGCTTTCTTT
17 | TRBJ2-3 | NA | NA | TRBV4-3 | CATPNSIRDSLSDTQYF | TGCGCCACCCCGAATTCGATCCGGGACTCCCTGTCAGATACGCAGTATTTT
13 | TRBJ2-7 | few | NA | TRBV7-2 | CASSFSSAYEQYF | TGTGCCAGCAGCTTCTCTTCCGCCTACGAGCAGTACTTC
13 | TRBJ2-5 | many | NA | TRBV29-1 | CSAQRVIQETQYF | TGCAGCGCCCAGCGGGTTATACAAGAGACCCAGTACTTC
14 | TRBJ2-3 | NA | NA | TRBV7-2 | CASSLSVGRDTQYF | TGTGCCAGCAGCTTATCGGTAGGGAGAGATACGCAGTATTTT
15 | TRBJ2-5 | few | NA | TRBV9 | CASSVGPVERETQYF | TGTGCCAGCAGCGTAGGCCCCGTGGAGCGCGAGACCCAGTACTTC
12 | TRBJ1-5 | NA | NA | TRBV19 | CASTPAGQPQHF | TGTGCCAGTACCCCGGCGGGGCAGCCCCAGCATTTT
16 | TRBJ1-2 | few | TRBD1 | TRBV6-5 | CASSYSAGQGGYGYTF | TGTGCCAGCAGTTATTCGGCGGGACAGGGAGGCTATGGCTACACCTTC
15 | TRBJ2-1 | few | NA | TRBV6-6 | CASSLIQGSRNEQFF | TGTGCCAGCAGTCTTATTCAGGGGAGTCGCAATGAGCAGTTCTTC
15 | TRBJ1-5 | NA | TRBD1 | TRBV5-1 | CASSEGQGAFQPQHF | TGCGCCAGCAGCGAGGGACAGGGGGCGTTTCAGCCCCAGCATTTT
15 | TRBJ2-3 | few | NA | TRBV6-6 | CASSYSWGRGDTQYF | TGTGCCAGCAGTTACTCTTGGGGAAGGGGGGATACGCAGTATTTT
15 | TRBJ2-3 | NA | TRBD2 | TRBV7-9 | CASSLERGGRDTQYF | TGTGCCAGCAGCTTAGAGCGCGGGGGTCGGGATACGCAGTATTTT
15 | TRBJ2-1 | NA | TRBD2 | TRBV7-9 | CASSLGTSAYNEQFF | TGTGCCAGCAGCTTAGGGACTAGCGCTTACAATGAGCAGTTCTTC
15 | TRBJ1-2 | NA | NA | TRBV30 | CAWRGIGGSSYGYTF | TGTGCCTGGAGAGGAATAGGGGGATCTAGCTATGGCTACACCTTC
17 | TRBJ1-1 | few | NA | TRBV7-9 | CASSRGGGLIMNTEAFF | TGTGCCAGCAGTCGAGGGGGAGGGCTTATCATGAACACTGAAGCTTTCTTT
12 | TRBJ1-2 | few | NA | TRBV7-2 | CASSLVWEGYTF | TGTGCCAGCAGCTTAGTATGGGAGGGCTACACCTTC
12 | TRBJ2-1 | few | NA | TRBV5-1 | CASSLAGDEQFF | TGCGCCAGCAGCTTGGCAGGGGATGAGCAGTTCTTC
15 | TRBJ2-7 | few | TRBD1 | TRBV5-1 | CASSSRDSLSYEQYF | TGCGCCAGCAGCTCCCGGGACAGTCTATCCTACGAGCAGTACTTC
15 | TRBJ2-5 | few | TRBD2 | TRBV5-4 | CASSEKPPGGETQYF | TGTGCCAGCAGCGAGAAGCCTCCCGGGGGGGAGACCCAGTACTTC
16 | TRBJ2-1 | few | TRBD1 | TRBV18 | CASSPSGQTLINEQFF | TGTGCCAGCTCACCGTCGGGACAGACACTCATCAATGAGCAGTTCTTC
16 | TRBJ2-1 | few | TRBD1 | TRBV7-2 | CASSRLRDRYYNEQFF | TGTGCCAGCAGCCGCCTCCGGGACAGGTATTACAATGAGCAGTTCTTC
15 | TRBJ2-3 | NA | TRBD1 | TRBV27 | CASSLSGQGTDTQYF | TGTGCCAGCAGTTTATCGGGACAGGGGACAGATACGCAGTATTTT
14 | TRBJ2-7 | NA | NA | TRBV11-2 | CASSLAQGSHEQYF | TGTGCCAGCAGCTTAGCTCAGGGGAGCCACGAGCAGTACTTC
13 | TRBJ2-3 | NA | NA | TRBV19 | CASSSKPADTQYF | TGTGCCAGTAGTAGTAAACCGGCAGATACGCAGTATTTT
16 | TRBJ1-1 | NA | NA | TRBV27 | CASRVTSLRQNTEAFF | TGTGCCAGCAGGGTTACTTCCCTGCGACAGAACACTGAAGCTTTCTTT
15 | TRBJ2-7 | NA | NA | TRBV7-2 | CASSPSDRFSYEQYF | TGTGCCAGCAGCCCGTCTGACAGGTTCTCCTACGAGCAGTACTTC
16 | TRBJ2-2 | few | NA | TRBV5-1 | CASSPSDTPNTGELFF | TGCGCCAGCAGCCCGTCGGACACTCCGAACACCGGGGAGCTGTTTTTT
14 | TRBJ2-3 | few | NA | TRBV14 | CASSQEPQGGTQYF | TGTGCCAGCAGCCAAGAGCCACAGGGTGGTACGCAGTATTTT
16 | TRBJ2-2 | few | NA | TRBV18 | CASSPSRQAPTGELFF | TGTGCCAGCTCACCATCACGACAGGCGCCCACCGGGGAGCTGTTTTTT
16 | TRBJ2-7 | few | NA | TRBV5-6 | CASSQLAFYGSYEQYF | TGTGCCAGCAGCCAACTTGCTTTTTACGGGAGCTACGAGCAGTACTTC
14 | TRBJ2-7 | NA | TRBD1 | TRBV7-2 | CASSLGQGVHEQYF | TGTGCCAGCAGCTTAGGACAGGGGGTCCACGAGCAGTACTTC
15 | TRBJ1-2 | NA | NA | TRBV7-6 | CASSLDSSVGGGYTF | TGTGCCAGCAGCCTAGACTCTTCAGTGGGAGGTGGCTACACCTTC